The T cell receptor beta chain under discussion was sequenced for a study of blood T cell repertoires in COVID-19. Looking at the study overall: Acute and convalescent COVID-19 samples came from the United States, Italy and Spain. T cells, B-cell-depleted T cells, or PBMCs provided the cDNA or gDNA that served as material.

As originally analysed: Estimated nucleated cell counts came from reference gene primer amplification. Sequencing was performed with immunoSEQ multiplex PCR; in TCRdb, only in-frame clones are kept and a portion is missing. Clonal size and the V and J genes are those of that table, whereas D and trimming came from the DNA. There are some 98,000 clones in the sample; approximately 82% occur only once, and less than 11% lies in the top ten. V was clipped by 4 bases and J by 5 bases, with 14 bases between them. The germline gives CDR1 LNHDA, CDR2 SQIVND (reference sequence). This CDR3 comprises 14 residues. A single count supports this clone.

V is TRBV19 and J is TRBJ1-1; D gene uncertain. The sequencing sample was made of peripheral blood. This receptor was identified in a man in his 70s with acute or convalescent COVID-19. The CDR3 protein is CASSKVTLGTEAFF. The CDR3 coding sequence is TGTGCCAGTAGTAAGGTAACACTCGGGACTGAAGCTTTCTTT.